This T cell receptor beta chain is from a study of cytomegalovirus exposure and HLA in healthy donors. The wider study: Samples from HLA-typed donors yielded about 85 million unique TCRs in an early data release. Among several hundred genotyped donors, approximately 80% fell in the Caucasian-associated ancestry cluster.

Details on this clone: Antigen specificity is unknown.

The PCR used 60 Vbeta and 13 Jbeta primers. Libraries were prepared by immunoSEQ multiplex PCR; TCRdb keeps only in-frame clonotypes and omits some of them. Of 96,000 or so clones detected, about four fifths appear once; the ten largest clones hold 12% to 15%. Study results and limitations: Presence/absence comparisons presumed near-even sequencing depth among donors. Associated with cytomegalovirus, according to the listing, were fewer than 200 TCR beta chains.

The ends were cut back, 4 bases at V and 0 bases at J, with 11 bases in the middle. Germline CDR1 reads SGHRS; CDR2 reads YFSETQ. The CDR3 has 15 residues. Sequencing was done on a sample of PBMCs. This chain connects TRBV5-1 to TRBJ1-5; D gene unclear. The sequence derives from a woman aged 70 to 79 in good health and CMV-seropositive. In DNA form, the CDR3 reads TGCGCCAGCAGCCTGAATGGGCGTAGCAATCAGCCCCAGCATTTT. Its protein is CASSLNGRSNQPQHF.